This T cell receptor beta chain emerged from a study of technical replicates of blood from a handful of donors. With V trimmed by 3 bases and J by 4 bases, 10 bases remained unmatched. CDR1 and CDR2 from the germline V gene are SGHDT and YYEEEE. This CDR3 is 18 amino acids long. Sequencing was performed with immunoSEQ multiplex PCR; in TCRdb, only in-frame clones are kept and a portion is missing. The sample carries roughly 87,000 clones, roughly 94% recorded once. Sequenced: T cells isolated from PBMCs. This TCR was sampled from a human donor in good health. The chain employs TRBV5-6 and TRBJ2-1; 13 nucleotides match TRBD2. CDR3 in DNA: TGTGCCAGCAGCTCTACAGGACTAGCGGGAGACACTTACAATGAGCAGTTCTTC. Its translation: CASSSTGLAGDTYNEQFF.